This T cell receptor (beta chain) appears in the sequencing data of a study of OX40 agonist ivuxolimab in advanced cancers. Clones were sequenced by immunoSEQ multiplex PCR, and TCRdb holds only the in-frame ones, with some missing. The data show 50,000 or so clones, roughly 83% seen once. V was cut by 3 bases and J by 0 bases, with 1 base left in between. The V gene's germline CDR1 is SGHKS and CDR2 YYEKEE (reference sequence). This CDR3 is 11 amino acids long. Sequencing was performed on CD4+ or CD8+ T cells sorted from blood, taken in a trial of the OX40 agonist ivuxolimab. This receptor was taken from an adult with an advanced solid tumor such as melanoma, head and neck, liver or kidney cancer. The V gene is TRBV5-5, the J gene TRBJ2-7; D unclear. CDR3 DNA sequence: TGTGCCAGCAGCTCCTCCTACGAGCAGTACTTC. Translation gives CASSSSYEQYF.